The rows below give T cell receptor beta chains drawn from one sample of a study of metastatic and nonmetastatic thyroid tumors. MiXCR reprocessed the PCR reads for TCRdb. The repertoire holds 45,000 to 50,000 clones, with approximately 26% as singletons. The sample consisted of blood. The receptors stem from a male donor with papillary thyroid cancer or a benign thyroid nodule (not recorded which). Some clones in this sample may be carry-over from other donors' samples. Each CDR3 is given with its conserved first and last residue. A D gene is named only where the DNA matches it firmly. Size is stated for part of the rows, as once, few or many counts, or as a class when the clone is expanded.

many	NA	TRBV7-8	TRBJ1-2	CASSPDPQTLGGYTF	TGTGCCAGCAGCCCAGACCCCCAGACGCTGGGAGGCTACACCTTC
NA	TRBD1	TRBV15	TRBJ2-1	CATSRSDRGAEDEQFF	TGTGCCACCAGCAGGTCGGACAGGGGAGCCGAAGATGAGCAGTTCTTC
many	TRBD1	TRBV24-1	TRBJ1-6	CATSDPGQNSPLHF	TGTGCCACCAGTGATCCGGGACAGAATTCACCCCTCCACTTT
NA	NA	TRBV3-1	TRBJ2-7	CASSRKGYASEQYF	TGTGCCAGCAGCCGTAAGGGATACGCCAGCGAGCAGTACTTC
NA	NA	TRBV4-3	TRBJ1-1	CASSPGVMGTEAFF	TGCGCCAGCAGCCCGGGTGTAATGGGGACTGAAGCTTTCTTT
NA	NA	TRBV20-1	TRBJ1-6	CSASPRPGSPLHF	TGCAGTGCTAGCCCCCGGCCGGGTTCACCCCTCCACTTT
many	TRBD1	TRBV7-9	TRBJ2-7	CATGRGQSSYEQYF	TGTGCTACAGGTAGGGGACAGAGCTCCTACGAGCAGTACTTC
NA	TRBD1	TRBV18	TRBJ2-1	CASSPGTGYSNEQFF	TGTGCCAGCTCACCAGGGACAGGGTATAGCAATGAGCAGTTCTTC
many	TRBD2	TRBV5-6	TRBJ2-7	CASSLTGRADYEQYF	TGTGCCAGCAGCTTGACTGGGAGGGCCGATTACGAGCAGTACTTC
NA	TRBD1	TRBV6-2/TRBV6-3	TRBJ2-2	CASSRGQGTSVRYTGELFF	TGTGCCAGCAGTAGGGGACAGGGGACATCTGTGCGCTACACCGGGGAGCTGTTTTTT
NA	NA	TRBV6-5	TRBJ1-6	CASSLQEGNSPLHF	TGTGCCAGCAGTCTACAGGAGGGGAATTCACCCCTCCACTTT
NA	TRBD1	TRBV27	TRBJ2-5	CASSWAGQGTETQYF	TGTGCCAGCAGTTGGGCGGGACAGGGTACGGAGACCCAGTACTTC
few	TRBD2	TRBV6-1	TRBJ2-7	CASSDRLAGARSHEQYF	TGTGCCAGCAGTGACCGACTAGCGGGAGCAAGGTCCCACGAGCAGTACTTC
NA	NA	TRBV11-2	TRBJ1-5	CASSPHRVGSNQPQHF	TGTGCCAGCAGCCCTCACAGGGTTGGGAGCAATCAGCCCCAGCATTTT
medium-sized	NA	TRBV5-6	TRBJ1-5	CASSLSNQPQHF	TGTGCCAGCAGCTTGAGCAATCAGCCCCAGCATTTT
many	NA	TRBV2	TRBJ2-3	CASSVITDTQYF	TGTGCCAGCAGCGTTATTACAGATACGCAGTATTTT
few	TRBD1	TRBV6-1	TRBJ1-1	CASSVQGINTEAFF	TGTGCCAGCAGCGTACAGGGGATCAACACTGAAGCTTTCTTT
NA	NA	TRBV13	TRBJ1-1	CASSLDQDRNGEAFF	TGTGCCAGCAGCTTAGACCAGGACCGTAACGGGGAAGCTTTCTTT
many	NA	TRBV3-1	TRBJ2-7	CASSQDTAATVYEQYF	TGTGCCAGCAGCCAAGATACAGCGGCAACCGTCTACGAGCAGTACTTC
many	NA	TRBV6-1	TRBJ2-4	CASSEREDLAKNIQYF	TGTGCCAGCAGTGAACGAGAGGATCTAGCCAAAAACATTCAGTACTTC
NA	TRBD2	TRBV28	TRBJ2-2	CASSGRGNTGELFF	TGTGCCAGTAGCGGGAGGGGGAACACCGGGGAGCTGTTTTTT
few	TRBD1	TRBV6-1	TRBJ1-3	CASSAGQNSGNTIYF	TGTGCCAGCAGTGCGGGACAGAATTCTGGAAACACCATATATTTT
NA	NA	TRBV6-1	TRBJ1-2	CASSPGGLNYGYTF	TGTGCCAGCAGCCCCGGGGGGTTGAACTATGGCTACACCTTC
few	TRBD2	TRBV6-1	TRBJ2-7	CAGPRIAGEYYEQYF	TGTGCCGGACCAAGGATAGCGGGAGAATATTACGAGCAGTACTTC
NA	TRBD2	TRBV5-1	TRBJ2-7	CASSLRTSKQFHYEQYF	TGCGCCAGCAGCTTGCGGACTAGCAAACAGTTCCACTACGAGCAGTACTTC
NA	TRBD2	TRBV6-2/TRBV6-3	TRBJ2-3	CASSHRLAGGPTDTQYF	TGTGCCAGCAGTCATCGACTAGCGGGGGGGCCCACAGATACGCAGTATTTT
many	NA	TRBV5-1	TRBJ2-7	CASSRAGAGTSSYEQYF	TGCGCCAGCAGCCGGGCAGGGGCCGGGACATCCTCCTACGAGCAGTACTTC
NA	TRBD2	TRBV7-6	TRBJ2-2	CASSLEVKGWTSGNRGTGELFF	TGTGCCAGCAGCTTAGAGGTGAAAGGCTGGACTAGCGGGAATCGTGGCACCGGGGAGCTGTTTTTT
many	TRBD1	TRBV29-1	TRBJ2-7	CSVALGTGMGQYF	TGCAGCGTTGCCCTCGGGACAGGAATGGGGCAGTACTTC
many	TRBD1	TRBV19	TRBJ1-1	CASSPRTGSLNTEAFF	TGTGCCAGTAGTCCACGGACAGGGAGCCTCAACACTGAAGCTTTCTTT
once	NA	TRBV18	TRBJ1-1	CASSHTESWPEAFF	TGTGCCAGCTCACATACGGAAAGTTGGCCTGAAGCTTTCTTT
NA	TRBD1	TRBV20-1	TRBJ2-7	CSARSSPGQGCYEQYF	TGCAGTGCTAGATCCAGCCCGGGACAGGGGTGCTACGAGCAGTACTTC
few	TRBD2	TRBV28	TRBJ2-5	CSSGDSQETQYF	TGTTCTAGCGGCGATAGCCAAGAGACCCAGTACTTC
NA	NA	TRBV30	TRBJ1-2	CAWSPGEGYGYTF	TGTGCCTGGAGTCCAGGGGAGGGCTATGGCTACACCTTC
many	NA	TRBV18	TRBJ1-1	CASSPPRTQNTEAFF	TGTGCCAGCTCACCACCGAGGACTCAGAACACTGAAGCTTTCTTT
many	TRBD1	TRBV24-1	TRBJ2-2	CATSDLRGQGTNTGELFF	TGTGCCACCAGTGATTTGCGCGGACAGGGGACGAACACCGGGGAGCTGTTTTTT
many	NA	TRBV10-3	TRBJ2-7	CASRAGEASYEQYF	TGTGCATCCCGAGCAGGAGAGGCTTCCTACGAGCAGTACTTC
NA	NA	TRBV20-1	TRBJ1-5	CSAVGDGGLNQPQHF	TGCAGTGCCGTGGGGGATGGGGGGCTCAATCAGCCCCAGCATTTT
NA	TRBD2	TRBV6-4	TRBJ2-3	CASSPSGSEADTQYF	TGTGCCAGCAGTCCTAGCGGTAGTGAGGCAGATACGCAGTATTTT
few	NA	TRBV28	TRBJ1-2	CASSLRDGYNGYIF	TGTGCCAGCAGTTTAAGGGACGGATACAATGGCTACATCTTC
medium-sized	NA	TRBV6-1	TRBJ2-2	CASSQGGRGRVGELFF	TGTGCCAGCAGCCAGGGGGGACGGGGTAGGGTCGGGGAGCTGTTTTTT
many	TRBD2	TRBV7-2	TRBJ2-7	CASSPGRGGGWEQYF	TGTGCCAGCAGCCCCGGGCGGGGCGGGGGGTGGGAGCAGTACTTC
many	NA	TRBV29-1	TRBJ2-7	CSVEGDGTYEQYF	TGCAGCGTTGAGGGGGACGGGACCTACGAGCAGTACTTC
NA	TRBD2	TRBV6-1	TRBJ2-1	CANRFLAASYNKQFF	TGTGCCAACAGATTCCTAGCGGCATCCTACAATAAGCAGTTCTTC
NA	TRBD1	TRBV18	TRBJ1-2	CASSPRGTGDGYTF	TGTGCCAGCTCACCAAGGGGGACAGGGGATGGCTACACCTTC
many	TRBD2	TRBV7-3	TRBJ2-7	CASSLTAGDSYEQYF	TGTGCCAGCAGCTTAACGGCGGGAGATTCATACGAGCAGTACTTC
NA	NA	TRBV30	TRBJ2-7	CAWSAKAGQFGYEQYF	TGTGCCTGGAGTGCAAAAGCGGGACAGTTTGGCTACGAGCAGTACTTC